This record concerns one T cell receptor (beta chain) sequence. The antigen this receptor binds is unknown. No base quality information exists; no much larger clone differs at one position. This entry is derived from a study of T cell responses to AZD1222 COVID-19 vaccine (dated by TCRdb to the early 2020s). Turning to the overall study: Because spike-specific TCR depth and breadth did not differ between the two schedules, AZD1222 recipients who got a second dose at roughly 4 weeks were pooled with those who got a second dose at roughly 12 weeks. Enrollment into the trials was organized by age into subgroups of 18-55, 56-69 and 70-plus years, and those subgroups contained approximately 160, 26 and 62 TCR-sequenced participants, respectively. TCR sequencing was performed for roughly 250 trial participants, of whom roughly 200 were given two doses of AZD1222 and roughly 25 were given two doses of MenACWY control vaccine.

Explained via the paper, the time point label denotes: baseline before first vaccination. Samples from vaccinated people were obtained from the UK trials COV001 and COV002, which included a single-blind randomized controlled phase 2/3 trial of AZD1222 (ChAdOx1 nCoV-19) in healthy adults. For TCRbeta chain sequencing, PBMC samples were collected from trial participants at day 0 and at day 28 after the second dose. The CDR3 regions of human TCRbeta chains were subjected to immunosequencing. The published analysis was carried out like this. TCRs in the repertoires were matched against a reference library of SARS-CoV-2-specific TCRs that had been generated with the MIRA antigen-specificity platform. Breadth was defined as the fraction of unique TCRs that were SARS-CoV-2-associated. Depth was defined as the fraction of total T cells that were SARS-CoV-2-associated. Each spike-specific TCR was assigned to its reactive spike region and to a CD4 or CD8 class using the MIRA data. Log10-transformed breadth and depth values were compared by one-way ANOVA with Sidak's multiple comparisons tests. Sourced from immuneACCESS, this table was stored by TCRdb with only in-frame sequences that have V and J called. A share of the clones is absent; for the studies checked, an unresolved V gene accounts for under half, and the remainder has no known explanation. V, J and clone size were drawn from that table, and D and trimming were deduced from the DNA. The sample table lists some 150,000 clones, 85% to 95% of them with a count of one. The ten largest make up over 0.8% of the sample.

Paper-wide results and their limitations: Participants were mostly white British and included more females than males, and it was suggested by the authors that clonal diversity may have been underestimated. Because no day 14 peak-response samples were available, repertoires were characterized only after the peak T cell response. Conclusions about previously exposed vaccinees are limited, since just 6 or 7 AZD1222 recipients were seropositive for SARS-CoV-2 at baseline. In the small 56-69-year group, the increase in depth fell short of significance, most likely because of low power. After two AZD1222 doses, spike-specific TCR breadth and depth were significantly higher than at day 0 and than in MenACWY recipients. Epitopes outside the regions mutated in the B.1.351 and B.1.1.7 variants were reportedly recognized by nearly half of the unique spike-specific TCRs. The whole spike protein was spanned by vaccine-associated CD4 TCRs, and dominant responses were seen in regions 160-218 and 743-854.

This TCR was recovered from an adult in good health. Sequencing used peripheral blood, obtained on day 0 of AZD1222 vaccination.

The CDR3 corresponds to CASSYNQGRYEQYF. DNA sequence: TGCGCCAGCAGCTACAATCAGGGCCGGTACGAGCAGTACTTC. The chain links TRBV5-1 with TRBJ2-7; a tentative D call is TRBD1 (5 bases match). The V and J ends are trimmed by 3 bases and 4 bases, leaving 14 bases between them. The cysteine opens and the phenylalanine closes a CDR3 of 14 amino acids. Of all the DNA, just the CDR3 is kept, 42 bases in frame from base 1. The germline V gene sets CDR1 to SGHRS and CDR2 to YFSETQ.